This passage covers 28 T cell receptor beta chains from one sample sequenced in a study of T cell repertoires in cytomegalovirus infection. TCRdb reanalysed the reads using MiXCR and keeps one entry per CDR3 protein. The repertoire holds more than 400,000 distinct CDR3 sequences, with less than 30% as singletons. Sequencing was performed on PBMCs. The receptor set was obtained from a human donor in good health (CMV status not recorded). Some clones in this sample may be carry-over from other donors' samples.

This clonotype was detected ten times or more. The rearrangement links TRBV5-1 to TRBJ1-2, with a tentative D call TRBD1 (6 bases). CDR3 length: 15 residues. The V and J ends lost 3 bases and 4 bases respectively, with 16 bases between them. Looked up from germline, CDR1 is SGHRS and CDR2 is YFSETQ. CDR3 loop: CASSWAPGEAYGYTF. As DNA, the CDR3 is TGCGCCAGCAGCTGGGCCCCAGGGGAGGCCTATGGCTACACCTTC.

This clonotype was recorded many times. This chain joins TRBV7-2 and TRBJ1-5, with a possible D match to TRBD1 (5 bases). The CDR3 length is 15 residues. Trimming stripped 6 bases from V and 1 base from J, with 13 bases between. Per the germline V gene, CDR1 is SGHTA and CDR2 is FQGNSA. The CDR3 DNA is TGTGCCAGCAGGCTCGTTGGGGGAAGCAATCAGCCCCAGCATTTT. Protein product: CASRLVGGSNQPQHF.

This clonotype was seen at least ten times. J is TRBJ2-7 and V is TRBV7-2, with 7 nucleotides matching TRBD1. Germline V gives CDR1 SGHTA, CDR2 FQGNSA. The length of the CDR3 is 15 residues. V gave up 0 bases and J gave up 2 bases; unmatched junction bases: 4. The DNA for the CDR3 is TGTGCCAGCAGCTTAGCATCGGGACAGACCTACGAGCAGTACTTC. Translating it yields CASSLASGQTYEQYF.

This chain joins TRBV7-2 and TRBJ2-7; 7 bases are shared with TRBD1. V shed 5 bases and J 1 base; nucleotides not matched to a gene: 2. The germline V gene encodes CDR1 SGHTA and CDR2 FQGNSA. The CDR3 is 13 amino acids. The DNA of the CDR3 is TGTGCCAGCAGCAAACAGGGGTCCTACGAGCAGTACTTC. This encodes CASSKQGSYEQYF.

The chain employs TRBV12-3 or TRBV12-4 and TRBJ1-1; the D gene is possibly TRBD1 (6 bases). This CDR3 has 14 amino acids. Trimming pared 6 bases from V and 4 bases from J, leaving 15 bases between. The CDR3 DNA sequence: TGTGCCAGCAGCCCATCGGGCAGGGGCACTGAAGCTTTCTTT. It encodes CASSPSGRGTEAFF.

This chain links TRBV30 with TRBJ2-1; 8 nucleotides line up with TRBD1. With V trimmed by 5 bases and J by 9 bases, 3 bases remained unmatched. Looked up from germline, CDR1 is GTSNPN and CDR2 is SVGIG (reference sequence). CDR3 length: 11 amino acids. The CDR3 nucleotides are TGTGCCTGGGGACAGGGACGTGAGCAGTTCTTC. It encodes CAWGQGREQFF.

The chain joins TRBV6-6 to TRBJ1-5; D not certain. CDR1 is MNHNY, CDR2 SVGAGI, per germline (reference sequence). There are 14 residues in the CDR3. Trimming took 0 bases from V and 3 from J, leaving 6 bases between them. The chain's CDR3 is CASSYSIVNQPQHF. The CDR3 region has the DNA TGTGCCAGCAGTTACTCTATAGTCAATCAGCCCCAGCATTTT.

This chain joins TRBV7-2 and TRBJ1-2; TRBD1 is a possible D gene (5 bases). The germline gives CDR1 SGHTA, CDR2 FQGNSA. V was shortened by 1 base and J by 8 bases, with 14 bases between the two germline ends. CDR3 length: 14 residues. CDR3 region: CASSLGRGVDGYTF. CDR3 DNA sequence: TGTGCCAGCAGCTTAGGACGAGGGGTTGACGGCTACACCTTC. Variable domain in full (rest from reference TRBV7-2 and TRBJ1-2): GAGVSQSPSNKVTEKGKDVELRCDPISGHTALYWYRQSLGQGLEFLIYFQGNSAPDKSGLPSDRFSAERTGGSVSTLTIQRTQQEDSAVYLCASSLGRGVDGYTFGSGTRLTVV.

The DNA for the CDR3 is TGCGCCAGCAGCATGACTAGATCGTACGCAGATACGCAGTATTTT. It is translated as CASSMTRSYADTQYF. The J gene is TRBJ2-3, the V gene TRBV4-1; D might be TRBD2 (6 bases). V dropped 5 bases and J dropped 4 bases, with 16 bases sitting between them. The V gene's germline CDR1 is MGHRA and CDR2 YSYEKL. The CDR3 extends over 15 amino acids.

This clonotype appeared many times. The gene calls are TRBV24-1 and TRBJ2-1, with D maybe TRBD2 (7 bases). This CDR3 spans 14 amino acids. Per the germline V gene, CDR1 is KGHDR and CDR2 is SFDVKD. Trimming removed 5 bases at V and 7 bases at J, with 14 bases between. The CDR3: CATSGPAGANEQFF. Here the CDR3 DNA reads TGTGCCACCAGTGGTCCCGCGGGGGCGAATGAGCAGTTCTTC.

This clonotype occurred a few times. This chain links TRBV4-1 with TRBJ2-3; 11 bases agree with TRBD2. The CDR3 contains 16 residues. Per the germline V gene, CDR1 is MGHRA and CDR2 is YSYEKL. Trimming removed 3 bases from V and 1 base from J; junction bases left unmatched: 3. The CDR3 reads CASSQLAGGGTDTQYF. The DNA for the CDR3 is TGCGCCAGCAGCCAGCTAGCGGGAGGTGGCACAGATACGCAGTATTTT.

This clonotype was found many times. The genes are TRBV7-9 and TRBJ1-1; D possibly corresponds to TRBD1 (5 bases). This CDR3 has 16 amino acids. Deletions cut 4 bases from V and 10 bases from J, with 25 bases between. CDR1 is SEHNR, CDR2 FQNEAQ, per germline (reference sequence). CDR3 sequence: CASSYDSMNRPVVAFF. CDR3 coding DNA: TGTGCCAGCAGCTACGACAGTATGAATCGCCCCGTGGTAGCTTTCTTT.

The V gene is TRBV12-3 or TRBV12-4, the J gene TRBJ2-1; 7 bases are shared with TRBD2. The CDR3 is 15 residues long. Unmatched junction bases numbered 7, after V lost 6 bases and J lost 2 bases. CDR3 amino acids: CASRRDYQTYNEQFF. The CDR3 bases are TGTGCCAGCAGGCGGGACTATCAAACCTACAATGAGCAGTTCTTC.

This chain uses TRBV6-2 or TRBV6-3 with TRBJ2-5, with D perhaps given as TRBD1 or TRBD2 (5 bases each). Germline V lookup: CDR1 MNHEY, CDR2 SVGEGT. The CDR3 contains 15 residues. Between the trimmed V and J ends, which lost 0 bases and 5 bases, there was a span of 13 bases. CDR3 in amino acids: CASSYSRDPKETQYF. The CDR3, as DNA: TGTGCCAGCAGTTACTCCCGGGACCCTAAGGAGACCCAGTACTTC.

This clonotype was counted only a few times. This chain uses TRBV29-1 with TRBJ2-1; TRBD2 might be the D (7 bases). The ends were cut back, 1 base at V and 2 bases at J, with 18 bases in the middle. Germline V gene data show CDR1 as SQVTM and CDR2 as ANQGSEA. The CDR3 loop spans 17 amino acids. The CDR3 DNA is TGCAGCGTTGAAGGGCGGGCTAAGGGGGGGACCTACAATGAGCAGTTCTTC. Protein sequence: CSVEGRAKGGTYNEQFF.

This clonotype has a handful of counts. The genes are TRBV11-2 and TRBJ2-5, with 11 bases matching TRBD1. V shed 5 bases and J 2 bases; nucleotides not matched to a gene: 7. This CDR3 is 16 amino acids long. Germline CDR1 reads SGHAT; CDR2 reads FQNNGV. CDR3 sequence: CASSRGQGGTQETQYF. DNA for the CDR3: TGTGCCAGCAGCCGGGGACAGGGGGGAACTCAAGAGACCCAGTACTTC.

The chain has TRBV12-3 or TRBV12-4 and TRBJ1-6; D not resolved. Trimming pared 5 bases from V and 6 bases from J, leaving 11 bases between. CDR3 length: 14 residues. CDR3 loop: CASSPLRRNSPLHF. CDR3 sequence (DNA): TGTGCCAGCAGTCCCCTTCGGCGTAATTCACCCCTCCACTTT.

This clonotype was seen at least ten times. The chain combines TRBV7-2 with TRBJ1-5; 8 bases are shared with TRBD1. Germline CDR1 and CDR2: SGHTA and FQGNSA. V gave up 4 bases and J gave up 4 bases; unmatched junction bases: 6. The CDR3 consists of 15 residues. CDR3 protein: CASSSGGAKNQPQHF. The CDR3 DNA reads TGTGCCAGCAGCTCAGGGGGCGCGAAGAATCAGCCCCAGCATTTT. The whole variable domain, filled in from reference TRBV7-2 and TRBJ1-5, reads GAGVSQSPSNKVTEKGKDVELRCDPISGHTALYWYRQSLGQGLEFLIYFQGNSAPDKSGLPSDRFSAERTGGSVSTLTIQRTQQEDSAVYLCASSSGGAKNQPQHFGDGTRLSIL.

This clonotype was recorded a few times. This sequence joins TRBV28 and TRBJ2-2; 9 positions match TRBD1. This CDR3 contains 14 residues. Germline V lookup: CDR1 MDHEN, CDR2 SYDVKM. V shed 7 bases and J 7 bases; nucleotides not matched to a gene: 7. The CDR3 DNA reads TGTGCCAGCAACACAGGGGGCAGTCACGGGGAGCTGTTTTTT. Its protein product is CASNTGGSHGELFF.

This clonotype was counted between two and nine times. The rearrangement uses TRBV7-4 and TRBJ1-2; D unclear. V shed 3 bases and J shed 7 bases, with 12 bases lying between them. This CDR3 has 13 residues. The germline gives CDR1 SGHVT, CDR2 SQSDAQ. CDR3 DNA sequence: TGTGCCAGCAGCTTGGAGGACTGGGCTGGCTACACCTTC. This translates into CASSLEDWAGYTF.

This clonotype was counted at least ten times. V gene TRBV7-8 combines with J gene TRBJ2-7; TRBD2 aligns across 8 bases. The CDR3 is made up of 15 amino acids. CDR1 and CDR2 from the germline V gene are SGHVS and FQNEAQ. J lost 2 bases, V lost 5 bases, and 8 bases had no gene match. The CDR3 region has the DNA TGTGCCAGCAGCCCTGGAGCGGGAGTACCCTACGAGCAGTACTTC. Amino acids: CASSPGAGVPYEQYF.

This clonotype was recorded many times. V gene TRBV7-2 combines with J gene TRBJ1-4, with 8 bases aligning to TRBD1. CDR1 is SGHTA and CDR2 is FQGNSA in the germline V gene. Losses at the gene ends were 5 bases for V and 3 bases for J; bases not matched to a gene: 5. CDR3 size: 15 residues. CDR3 protein: CASSLQGASNEKLFF. CDR3 nucleotides: TGTGCCAGCAGCCTCCAGGGGGCCTCTAATGAAAAACTGTTTTTT.

The J gene is TRBJ2-5, the V gene TRBV7-2; 8 bases are shared with TRBD1. The CDR3 has 14 amino acids. Per germline, CDR1 SGHTA and CDR2 FQGNSA. The V segment lost 5 bases and the J segment 9 bases; nucleotides outside the gene matches: 11. CDR3 amino acids: CASSPDRVGFPQYF. The CDR3 region has the DNA TGTGCCAGCAGCCCGGACAGGGTTGGGTTCCCCCAGTACTTC.

This clonotype occurred many times. V gene TRBV7-9 combines with J gene TRBJ2-1; 7 bases match TRBD2. V shed 3 bases, J shed 3 bases, and the junction held 5 bases outside the gene matches. Germline values: CDR1 SEHNR, CDR2 FQNEAQ (reference sequence). The CDR3 is 15 residues long. The CDR3 nucleotides are TGTGCCAGCAGCTTGACCGGCGGGAGCTACAATGAGCAGTTCTTC. It specifies CASSLTGGSYNEQFF.

The sample holds a few counts of this clonotype. V gene TRBV7-2 combines with J gene TRBJ1-2; perhaps TRBD1 as D (5 bases). Trimming removed 2 bases at V and 7 bases at J, with 17 bases between. The germline CDR1 and CDR2 sequences are SGHTA and FQGNSA. This CDR3 region has 15 residues. The CDR3 DNA reads TGTGCCAGCAGCTTACCGCGGGGGATGTCATCTGGCTACACCTTC. As protein: CASSLPRGMSSGYTF.

There are many counts of this clonotype. This chain links TRBV7-2 with TRBJ2-1; 9 bases fit TRBD2. Germline assignment: CDR1 SGHTA and CDR2 FQGNSA. Germline trimming cut 2 bases from V and 8 bases from J; bases unmatched to any gene: 4. The CDR3 is 14 residues long. CDR3 amino acids: CASSLIAGADEQFF. CDR3 nucleotides: TGTGCCAGCAGCTTAATAGCGGGAGCGGATGAGCAGTTCTTC.

This clonotype was seen a handful of times. This sequence joins TRBV6-2 or TRBV6-3 and TRBJ1-3, with a tentative D call TRBD1 (5 bases). The V gene lost 6 bases and the J gene lost 2 bases, with 17 bases spanning the gap. Per the germline V gene, CDR1 is MNHEY and CDR2 is SVGEGT. CDR3 length: 16 amino acids. The CDR3 region has the DNA TGTGCCAGCAGACACCCTTCGGAAGGGGCTGGAAACACCATATATTTT. Residues: CASRHPSEGAGNTIYF.

In its sample, this clonotype was seen a few times. CDR3 amino acids: CASSPGDRGNTEAFF. CDR3 DNA sequence: TGTGCCAGCAGCCCAGGGGACAGGGGGAACACTGAAGCTTTCTTT. This rearrangement joins TRBV11-1 to TRBJ1-1, with 10 bases aligning to TRBD1. Germline trimming cut 5 bases from V and 1 base from J; bases unmatched to any gene: 4. CDR1 is SGHAT and CDR2 is FQDESV in the germline V gene (reference sequence). This CDR3 region has 15 residues.